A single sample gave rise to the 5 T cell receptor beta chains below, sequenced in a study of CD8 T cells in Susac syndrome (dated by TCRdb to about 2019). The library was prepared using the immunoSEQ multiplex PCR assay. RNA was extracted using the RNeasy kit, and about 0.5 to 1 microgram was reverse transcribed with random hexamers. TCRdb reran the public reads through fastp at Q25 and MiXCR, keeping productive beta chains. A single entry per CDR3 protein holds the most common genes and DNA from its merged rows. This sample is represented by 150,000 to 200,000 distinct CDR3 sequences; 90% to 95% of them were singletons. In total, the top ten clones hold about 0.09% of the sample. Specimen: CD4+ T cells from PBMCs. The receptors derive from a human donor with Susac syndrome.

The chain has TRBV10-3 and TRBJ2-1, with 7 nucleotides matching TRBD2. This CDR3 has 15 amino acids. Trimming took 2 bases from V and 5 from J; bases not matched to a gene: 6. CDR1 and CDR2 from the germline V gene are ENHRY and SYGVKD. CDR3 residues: CAISEGTGGHNEQFF. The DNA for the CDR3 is TGTGCCATCAGTGAGGGAACGGGGGGACACAATGAGCAGTTCTTC.

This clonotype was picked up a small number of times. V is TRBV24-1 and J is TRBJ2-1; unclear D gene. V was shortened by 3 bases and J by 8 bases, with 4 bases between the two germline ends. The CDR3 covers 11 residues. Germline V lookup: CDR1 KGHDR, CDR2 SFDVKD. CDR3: CATSDRDEQFF. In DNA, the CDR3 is TGTGCCACCAGTGATCGGGATGAGCAGTTCTTC.

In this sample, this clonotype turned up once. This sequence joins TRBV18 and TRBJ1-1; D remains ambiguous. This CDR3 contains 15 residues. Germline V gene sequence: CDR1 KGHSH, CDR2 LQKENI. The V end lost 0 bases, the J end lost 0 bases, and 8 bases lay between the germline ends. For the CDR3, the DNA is TGTGCCAGCTCACCACCCACAGCCTTGAACACTGAAGCTTTCTTT. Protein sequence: CASSPPTALNTEAFF.

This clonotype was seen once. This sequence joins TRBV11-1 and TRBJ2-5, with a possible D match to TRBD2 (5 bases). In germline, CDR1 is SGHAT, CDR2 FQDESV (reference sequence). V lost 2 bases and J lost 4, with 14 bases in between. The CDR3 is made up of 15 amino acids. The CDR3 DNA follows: TGTGCCAGCAGCTTATGGGATAGCGCGGGAGAGACCCAGTACTTC. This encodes CASSLWDSAGETQYF. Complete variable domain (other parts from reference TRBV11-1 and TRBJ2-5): EAEVAQSPRYKITEKSQAVAFWCDPISGHATLYWYRQILGQGPELLVQFQDESVVDDSQLPKDRFSAERLKGVDSTLKIQPAELGDSAMYLCASSLWDSAGETQYFGPGTRLLVL.

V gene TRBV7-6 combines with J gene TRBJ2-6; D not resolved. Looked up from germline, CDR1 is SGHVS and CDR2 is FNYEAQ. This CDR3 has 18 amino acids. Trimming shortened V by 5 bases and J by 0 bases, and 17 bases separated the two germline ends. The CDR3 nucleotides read TGTGCCAGCAGCCGAACTAAATCAGGAAGCTCTGGGGCCAACGTCCTGACTTTC. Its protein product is CASSRTKSGSSGANVLTF.